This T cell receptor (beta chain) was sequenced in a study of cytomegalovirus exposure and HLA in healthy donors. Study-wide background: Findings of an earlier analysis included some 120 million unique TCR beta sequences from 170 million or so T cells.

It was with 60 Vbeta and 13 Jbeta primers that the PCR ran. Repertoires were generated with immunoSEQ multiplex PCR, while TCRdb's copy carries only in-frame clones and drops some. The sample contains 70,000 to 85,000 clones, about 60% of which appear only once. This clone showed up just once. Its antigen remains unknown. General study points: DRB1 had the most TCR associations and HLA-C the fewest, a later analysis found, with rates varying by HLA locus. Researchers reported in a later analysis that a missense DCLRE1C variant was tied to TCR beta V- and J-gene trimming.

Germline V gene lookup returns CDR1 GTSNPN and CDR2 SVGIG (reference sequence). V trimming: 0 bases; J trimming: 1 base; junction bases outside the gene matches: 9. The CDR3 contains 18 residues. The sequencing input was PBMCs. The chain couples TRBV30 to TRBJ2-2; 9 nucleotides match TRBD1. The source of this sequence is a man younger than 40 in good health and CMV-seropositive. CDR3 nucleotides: TGTGCCTGGAGTGTTCGGTTTCGACAGGGGGTGAACACCGGGGAGCTGTTTTTT. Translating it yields CAWSVRFRQGVNTGELFF. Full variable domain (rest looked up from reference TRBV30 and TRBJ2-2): SQTIHQWPATLVQPVGSPLSLECTVEGTSNPNLYWYRQAAGRGLQLLFYSVGIGQISSEVPQNLSASRPQDRQFILSSKKLLLSDSGFYLCAWSVRFRQGVNTGELFFGEGSRLTVL.